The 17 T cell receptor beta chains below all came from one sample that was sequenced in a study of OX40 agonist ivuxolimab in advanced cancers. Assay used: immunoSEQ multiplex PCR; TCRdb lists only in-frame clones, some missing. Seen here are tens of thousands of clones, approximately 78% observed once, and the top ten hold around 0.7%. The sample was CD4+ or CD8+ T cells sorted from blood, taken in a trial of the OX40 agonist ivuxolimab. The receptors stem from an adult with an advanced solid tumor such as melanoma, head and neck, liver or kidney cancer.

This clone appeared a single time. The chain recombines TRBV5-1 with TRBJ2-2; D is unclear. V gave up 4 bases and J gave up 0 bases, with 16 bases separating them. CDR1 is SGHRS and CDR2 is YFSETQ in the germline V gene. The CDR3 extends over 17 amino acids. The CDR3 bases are TGCGCCAGCAGCCCGCTTAATGGGGTCTCGAACACCGGGGAGCTGTTTTTT. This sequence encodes CASSPLNGVSNTGELFF. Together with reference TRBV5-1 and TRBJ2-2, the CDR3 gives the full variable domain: KAGVTQTPRYLIKTRGQQVTLSCSPISGHRSVSWYQQTPGQGLQFLFEYFSETQRNKGNFPGRFSGRQFSNSRSEMNVSTLELGDSALYLCASSPLNGVSNTGELFFGEGSRLTVL.

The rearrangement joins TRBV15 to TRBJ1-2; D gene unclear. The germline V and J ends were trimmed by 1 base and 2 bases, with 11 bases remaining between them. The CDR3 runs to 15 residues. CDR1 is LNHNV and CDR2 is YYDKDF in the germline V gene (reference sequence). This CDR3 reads CATSRALGGNYGYTF. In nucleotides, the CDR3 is TGTGCCACCAGCAGAGCCCTGGGAGGGAACTATGGCTACACCTTC.

CDR3 sequence reads: CASSKRTWAVGQPQHF. CDR3 bases: TGTGCCAGCAGCAAAAGGACATGGGCCGTTGGACAGCCCCAGCATTTT. The J gene is TRBJ1-5, the V gene TRBV21-1; TRBD1, the D gene given by the table, was not confirmed from the DNA. TRBV21-1 is reported as a pseudogene. The CDR3 spans 16 residues.

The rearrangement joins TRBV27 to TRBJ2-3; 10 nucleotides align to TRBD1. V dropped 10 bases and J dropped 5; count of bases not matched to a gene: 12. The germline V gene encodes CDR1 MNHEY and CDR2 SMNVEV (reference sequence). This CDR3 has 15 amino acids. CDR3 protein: CATAPWTGGEDTQYF. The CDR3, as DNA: TGTGCCACCGCCCCTTGGACAGGGGGGGAAGATACGCAGTATTTT.

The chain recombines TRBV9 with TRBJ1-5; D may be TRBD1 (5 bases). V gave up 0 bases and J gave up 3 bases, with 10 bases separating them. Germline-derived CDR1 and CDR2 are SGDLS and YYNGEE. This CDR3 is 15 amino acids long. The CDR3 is CASSVAGGDNQPQHF. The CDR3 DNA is TGTGCCAGCAGCGTAGCGGGGGGAGACAATCAGCCCCAGCATTTT.

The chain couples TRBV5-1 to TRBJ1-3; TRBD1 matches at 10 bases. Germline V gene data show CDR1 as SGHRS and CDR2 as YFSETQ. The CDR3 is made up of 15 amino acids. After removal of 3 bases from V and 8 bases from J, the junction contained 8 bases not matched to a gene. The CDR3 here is CASSWRQGAIDTIYF. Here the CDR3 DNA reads TGCGCCAGCAGCTGGAGACAGGGGGCTATAGACACCATATATTTT.

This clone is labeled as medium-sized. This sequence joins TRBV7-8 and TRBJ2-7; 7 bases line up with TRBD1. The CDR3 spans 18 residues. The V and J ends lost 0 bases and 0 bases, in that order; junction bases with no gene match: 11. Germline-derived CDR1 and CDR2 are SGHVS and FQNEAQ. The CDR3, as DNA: TGTGCCAGCAGCTTAGCGGACACAGAGGGGGCCAACTCCTACGAGCAGTACTTC. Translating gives CASSLADTEGANSYEQYF.

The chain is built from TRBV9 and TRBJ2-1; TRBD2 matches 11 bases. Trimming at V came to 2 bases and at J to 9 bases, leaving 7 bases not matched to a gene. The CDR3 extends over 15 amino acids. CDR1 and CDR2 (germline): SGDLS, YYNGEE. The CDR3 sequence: CASSVELAGGIEQFF. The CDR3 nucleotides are TGTGCCAGCAGCGTCGAGCTAGCGGGGGGTATTGAGCAGTTCTTC.

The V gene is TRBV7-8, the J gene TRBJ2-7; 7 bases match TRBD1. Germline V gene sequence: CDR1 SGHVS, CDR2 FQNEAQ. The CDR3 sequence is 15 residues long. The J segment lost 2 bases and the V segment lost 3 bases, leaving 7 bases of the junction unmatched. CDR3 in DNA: TGTGCCAGCAGCTTTTCCGGGACAGCTACCTACGAGCAGTACTTC. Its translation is CASSFSGTATYEQYF.

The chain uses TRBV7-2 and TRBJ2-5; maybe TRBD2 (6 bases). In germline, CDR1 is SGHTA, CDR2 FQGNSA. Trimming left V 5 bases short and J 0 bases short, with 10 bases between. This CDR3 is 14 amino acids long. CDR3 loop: CASSGGLYQETQYF. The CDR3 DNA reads TGTGCCAGCAGCGGAGGACTATACCAAGAGACCCAGTACTTC.

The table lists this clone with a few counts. CDR3 sequence: CASKERGGGETQYF. CDR3 DNA sequence: TGTGCCAGCAAAGAGCGGGGGGGTGGAGAGACCCAGTACTTC. The chain carries TRBV2 and TRBJ2-5, with 10 bases lining up with TRBD2. Losses at the gene ends were 7 bases for V and 4 bases for J; bases not matched to a gene: 6. CDR1 SNHLY and CDR2 FYNNEI come from the germline V gene. CDR3 length: 14 amino acids. Combining the CDR3 with reference TRBV2 and TRBJ2-5 gives the whole variable domain EPEVTQTPSHQVTQMGQEVILRCVPISNHLYFYWYRQILGQKVEFLVSFYNNEISEKSEIFDDQFSVERPDGSNFTLKIRSTKLEDSAMYFCASKERGGGETQYFGPGTRLLVL.

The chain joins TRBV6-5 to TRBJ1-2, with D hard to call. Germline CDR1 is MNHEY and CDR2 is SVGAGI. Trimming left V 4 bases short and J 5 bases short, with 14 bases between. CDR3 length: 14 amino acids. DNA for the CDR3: TGTGCCAGCAGTTTCGGACTAAGTGGGTATGGCTACACCTTC. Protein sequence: CASSFGLSGYGYTF.

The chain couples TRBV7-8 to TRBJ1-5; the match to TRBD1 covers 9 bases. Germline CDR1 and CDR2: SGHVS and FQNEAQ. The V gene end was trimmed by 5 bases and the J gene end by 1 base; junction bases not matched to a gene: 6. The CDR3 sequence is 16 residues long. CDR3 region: CASSPAGQGSNQPQHF. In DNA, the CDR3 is TGTGCCAGCAGCCCAGCCGGACAGGGGAGCAATCAGCCCCAGCATTTT.

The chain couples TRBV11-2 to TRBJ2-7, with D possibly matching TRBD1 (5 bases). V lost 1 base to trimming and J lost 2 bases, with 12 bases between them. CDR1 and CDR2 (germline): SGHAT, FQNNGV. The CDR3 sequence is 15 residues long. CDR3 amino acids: CASSLVAGKTYEQYF. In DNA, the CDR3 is TGTGCCAGCAGCTTAGTTGCAGGGAAAACCTACGAGCAGTACTTC.

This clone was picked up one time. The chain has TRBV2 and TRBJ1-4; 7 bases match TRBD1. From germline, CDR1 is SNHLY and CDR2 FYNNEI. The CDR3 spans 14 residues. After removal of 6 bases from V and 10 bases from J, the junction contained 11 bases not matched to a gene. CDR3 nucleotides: TGTGCCAGCAGCGAAACAAACAGGGGAGGAAAACTGTTTTTT. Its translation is CASSETNRGGKLFF.

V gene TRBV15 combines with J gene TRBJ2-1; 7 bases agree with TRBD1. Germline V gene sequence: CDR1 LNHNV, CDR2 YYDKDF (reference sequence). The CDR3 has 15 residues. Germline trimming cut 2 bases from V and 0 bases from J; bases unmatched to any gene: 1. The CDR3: CATSRYRGSYNEQFF. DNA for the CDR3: TGTGCCACCAGCAGATACAGGGGCTCCTACAATGAGCAGTTCTTC.

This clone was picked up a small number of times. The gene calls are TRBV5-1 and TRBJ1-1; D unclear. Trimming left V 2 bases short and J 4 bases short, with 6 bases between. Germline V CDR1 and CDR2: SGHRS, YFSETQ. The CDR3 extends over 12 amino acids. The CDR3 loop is CASSFFGTEAFF. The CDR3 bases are TGCGCCAGCAGCTTCTTTGGCACTGAAGCTTTCTTT.